These 23 T cell receptor beta chains share one sample of origin, sequenced in a study of T cell repertoires in cytomegalovirus infection. TCRdb recomputed calls from the reads with MiXCR, one row per CDR3 protein. The repertoire holds around 100,000 distinct CDR3 sequences, less than 25% seen once, with roughly 43% in the top ten. The source material was CD8+ T cells from PBMCs. Receptors originate from a human donor in good health (CMV status not recorded). Some clones in this sample may be carry-over from other donors' samples.

The chain carries TRBV27 and TRBJ2-3; the D gene is possibly TRBD2 (6 bases). Trimming pared 3 bases from V and 9 bases from J, leaving 13 bases between. CDR3 length: 13 amino acids. Germline V CDR1 and CDR2: MNHEY, SMNVEV (reference sequence). CDR3: CASSLGGVETQYF. The CDR3 DNA reads TGTGCCAGCAGTTTGGGGGGAGTGGAGACGCAGTATTTT.

This clonotype was picked up a small number of times. This chain links TRBV7-9 with TRBJ2-7; 7 positions match TRBD1. This CDR3 spans 13 amino acids. Losses at the gene ends were 7 bases for V and 1 base for J; bases not matched to a gene: 4. The germline V gene has CDR1 SEHNR and CDR2 FQNEAQ (reference sequence). DNA of the CDR3: TGTGCCAGCATCCGACAGGGTTCCTACGAGCAGTACTTC. Protein product: CASIRQGSYEQYF.

This clonotype was picked up a small number of times. This rearrangement joins TRBV20-1 to TRBJ1-2; D is unresolved. This CDR3 is built from 16 residues. Trimming pared 0 bases from V and 4 bases from J, leaving 18 bases between. Germline assignment: CDR1 DFQATT and CDR2 SNEGSKA (reference sequence). CDR3 nucleotide sequence: TGCAGTGCTAGAGACTTTTCAAGCTATGAGGGCTATGGCTACACCTTC. This translates into CSARDFSSYEGYGYTF.

About this clonotype itself: Germline is not matched at one junction end, which may reflect a read error. This chain connects TRBV7-9 to TRBJ2-2; tentatively, D is TRBD2 (5 bases). CDR3 length: 15 amino acids. Germline assignment: CDR1 SEHNR and CDR2 FQNEAQ (reference sequence). CDR3: CASALSGPNTGKLFF. DNA of the CDR3: TGTGCCAGCGCCCTATCCGGGCCAAACACCGGGAAGCTGTTTTTT.

The chain uses TRBV7-6 and TRBJ2-5, with 8 bases fitting TRBD1. The V segment lost 5 bases and the J segment 5 bases; nucleotides outside the gene matches: 10. CDR3 length equals 15 residues. CDR1 SGHVS and CDR2 FNYEAQ come from the germline V gene. CDR3: CASSLNRGFTETQYF. In DNA, the CDR3 is TGTGCCAGCAGCCTAAACAGGGGGTTTACGGAGACCCAGTACTTC. Combining the CDR3 with reference TRBV7-6 and TRBJ2-5 gives the whole variable domain GAGVSQSPRYKVTKRGQDVALRCDPISGHVSLYWYRQALGQGPEFLTYFNYEAQQDKSGLPNDRFSAERPEGSISTLTIQRTEQRDSAMYRCASSLNRGFTETQYFGPGTRLLVL.

This clonotype appeared a few times. This sequence joins TRBV4-3 and TRBJ1-5, with 8 positions matching TRBD1. This CDR3 is built from 17 residues. Trimming at V came to 3 bases and at J to 4 bases, leaving 11 bases not matched to a gene. From germline, CDR1 is LGHNA and CDR2 YSLEER. This CDR3 is CASSHERVGDRNQPQHF. The CDR3 DNA reads TGCGCCAGCAGCCATGAACGGGTGGGGGACAGGAATCAGCCCCAGCATTTT.

The chain combines TRBV6-1 with TRBJ1-1; tentative D call: TRBD1 (6 bases). The length of the CDR3 is 15 residues. Germline V lookup: CDR1 MNHNS, CDR2 SASEGT. The ends were cut back, 5 bases at V and 7 bases at J, with 20 bases in the middle. The CDR3 nucleotides are TGTGCCAGCAGTTCCCTTACCGGGACATTCTTTGAAGCTTTCTTT. This encodes CASSSLTGTFFEAFF.

This clonotype was seen repeatedly, ten times or more. One end of the junction does not line up with germline, which may come from a read error. The CDR3 nucleotides read TGTGCCACCAGTTTACAGCGGGGGTCGAACGAGCAGTACTTC. Translation gives CATSLQRGSNEQYF. J is TRBJ2-7 and V is TRBV12-3 or TRBV12-4; 8 nucleotides match TRBD2. CDR3 size: 14 residues.

This clonotype was seen just once. J is TRBJ2-7 and V is TRBV11-2; 8 bases line up with TRBD1. The V segment lost 0 bases and the J segment 4 bases; nucleotides outside the gene matches: 8. From germline, CDR1 is SGHAT and CDR2 FQNNGV. The CDR3 is 16 residues long. The CDR3 is CASSLDQAGGRYEQYF. The CDR3, as DNA: TGTGCCAGCAGCTTAGATCAGGCAGGGGGCAGATACGAGCAGTACTTC.

This clonotype was recorded at least ten times. The chain carries TRBV7-2 and TRBJ2-2, with a possible D match to TRBD2 (6 bases). The CDR3 covers 14 residues. Trimming stripped 5 bases from V and 4 bases from J, with 11 bases between. In germline, CDR1 is SGHTA, CDR2 FQGNSA. The CDR3 sequence is CASSEPTSTGELFF. The DNA of the CDR3 is TGTGCCAGCAGCGAACCGACTAGCACCGGGGAGCTGTTTTTT.

On this clonotype: A much larger clone differs by one base, so this may be a read error. The chain recombines TRBV28 with TRBJ2-7; the D gene could be TRBD1 or TRBD2 (6 bases each). The CDR3 has 18 amino acids. The V gene lost 5 bases and the J gene lost 0 bases, with 23 bases spanning the gap. Per the germline V gene, CDR1 is MDHEN and CDR2 is SYDVKM. As DNA, the CDR3 is TGTGCCAGCAGTCACGGACCGGGGGCGGAGGTGAGCTCCTACGAGCAGTACTTC. Translating gives CASSHGPGAEVSSYEQYF.

At least ten counts were recorded for this clonotype. The chain has TRBV10-3 and TRBJ1-5; no clear D. Trimming took off 2 bases at V and 0 bases at J, with 8 bases between the two ends. This CDR3 is 15 amino acids long. Germline-derived CDR1 and CDR2 are ENHRY and SYGVKD. CDR3 DNA sequence: TGTGCCATCAGTGAGGGGCGGAATAGCAATCAGCCCCAGCATTTT. This codes for CAISEGRNSNQPQHF.

In its sample, this clonotype was seen a few times. This chain connects TRBV7-2 to TRBJ2-6; D may be TRBD1 (6 bases). CDR3 size: 17 residues. Germline V gene lookup returns CDR1 SGHTA and CDR2 FQGNSA. The germline V and J ends were trimmed by 6 bases and 3 bases, with 18 bases remaining between them. CDR3 sequence: CASRKRAGAFGANVLTF. CDR3 DNA: TGTGCCAGCAGGAAGAGAGCAGGGGCGTTTGGGGCCAACGTCCTGACTTTC.

This clonotype was observed at least ten times. The V call is TRBV20-1, the J call TRBJ2-7; 7 bases match TRBD1. The germline V gene encodes CDR1 DFQATT and CDR2 SNEGSKA (reference sequence). The CDR3 loop spans 15 amino acids. The V gene end was trimmed by 3 bases and the J gene end by 2 bases; junction bases not matched to a gene: 10. CDR3 in amino acids: CSASNLWDSAYEQYF. The DNA for the CDR3 is TGCAGTGCTAGCAACCTCTGGGACAGCGCCTACGAGCAGTACTTC.

The table lists this clonotype with a few counts. This chain connects TRBV27 to TRBJ2-7, with unresolved D. V was cut by 5 bases and J by 3 bases, with 11 bases left in between. The germline V gene encodes CDR1 MNHEY and CDR2 SMNVEV (reference sequence). CDR3 length: 13 amino acids. CDR3 amino acids: CASSPSAVYEQYF. In nucleotides, the CDR3 is TGTGCCAGCAGTCCCTCCGCCGTCTACGAGCAGTACTTC.

This clonotype came up a few times. The chain couples TRBV5-6 to TRBJ2-3; D might be TRBD1 or TRBD2, each matching 5 bases. The CDR3 spans 18 residues. The germline V gene has CDR1 SGHDT and CDR2 YYEEEE. The V and J ends lost 0 bases and 0 bases respectively, with 17 bases between them. The CDR3 region is CASSLDFRDHRSTDTQYF. The CDR3 region has the DNA TGTGCCAGCAGCTTGGACTTTAGGGACCACCGAAGCACAGATACGCAGTATTTT.

This chain links TRBV11-2 with TRBJ2-5, with D perhaps TRBD1 (6 bases). The CDR3 loop spans 14 amino acids. Trimming took off 5 bases at V and 5 bases at J, with 15 bases between the two ends. Germline CDR1 and CDR2: SGHAT and FQNNGV. CDR3 sequence: CASSPEQGMETQYF. The CDR3 DNA reads as TGTGCCAGCAGCCCAGAACAGGGTATGGAGACCCAGTACTTC.

The chain recombines TRBV10-3 with TRBJ1-5, with D possibly TRBD1 on 6 matching bases. The CDR3 sequence is 14 residues long. V lost 6 bases and J 3 bases, leaving 12 bases between the germline ends. Germline loops: CDR1 ENHRY, CDR2 SYGVKD. CDR3 residues: CAIRADSPNQPQHF. For the CDR3, the DNA is TGTGCCATCAGGGCGGACAGCCCCAATCAGCCCCAGCATTTT.

The chain employs TRBV15 and TRBJ1-1, with TRBD1 as a possible D gene (6 bases). Germline V gene sequence: CDR1 LNHNV, CDR2 YYDKDF (reference sequence). This CDR3 has 16 amino acids. V was cut by 0 bases and J by 1 base, with 12 bases left in between. CDR3 coding DNA: TGTGCCACCAGCAGAGAAAGGGCGGGGGCGAACACTGAAGCTTTCTTT. Translation: CATSRERAGANTEAFF. The full variable domain, rest sourced from reference TRBV15 and TRBJ1-1, is DAMVIQNPRYQVTQFGKPVTLSCSQTLNHNVMYWYQQKSSQAPKLLFHYYDKDFNNEADTPDNFQSRRPNTSFCFLDIRSPGLGDTAMYLCATSRERAGANTEAFFGQGTRLTVV.

Ten or more counts support this clonotype. The chain employs TRBV7-8 and TRBJ2-5; D is unclear. Trimming shortened V by 3 bases and J by 2 bases, and 7 bases separated the two germline ends. Germline V lookup: CDR1 SGHVS, CDR2 FQNEAQ. This CDR3 has 13 amino acids. The CDR3 region is CASSLPRQETQYF. In DNA form, the CDR3 reads TGTGCCAGCAGCTTGCCCCGACAAGAGACCCAGTACTTC.

The chain carries TRBV20-1 and TRBJ2-4; the D gene is possibly TRBD2 (5 bases). V was cut by 0 bases and J by 0 bases, with 12 bases left in between. Germline V lookup: CDR1 DFQATT, CDR2 SNEGSKA (reference sequence). The CDR3 extends over 16 amino acids. CDR3 residues: CSARERAALAKNIQYF. CDR3 bases: TGCAGTGCTAGAGAACGAGCGGCCCTAGCCAAAAACATTCAGTACTTC.

A few counts support this clonotype. This CDR3 is CASSSDRGRQETQYF. CDR3 DNA sequence: TGTGCCAGCAGTTCGGACAGGGGACGACAAGAGACCCAGTACTTC. J is TRBJ2-5 and V is TRBV5-4; 9 bases are a match to TRBD1. Germline V lookup: CDR1 SGHNT, CDR2 YYREEE (reference sequence). The CDR3 extends over 15 amino acids. V dropped 5 bases and J dropped 2; count of bases not matched to a gene: 7.

V gene TRBV5-6 combines with J gene TRBJ1-5; weak D call: TRBD1 (5 bases). The CDR3 is 14 amino acids. From germline, CDR1 is SGHDT and CDR2 YYEEEE. The V end lost 4 bases, the J end lost 6 bases, and 14 bases lay between the germline ends. CDR3 nucleotides: TGTGCCAGCAGCCTTGGTGGGGGTACTCAGCCCCAGCATTTT. Protein product: CASSLGGGTQPQHF.